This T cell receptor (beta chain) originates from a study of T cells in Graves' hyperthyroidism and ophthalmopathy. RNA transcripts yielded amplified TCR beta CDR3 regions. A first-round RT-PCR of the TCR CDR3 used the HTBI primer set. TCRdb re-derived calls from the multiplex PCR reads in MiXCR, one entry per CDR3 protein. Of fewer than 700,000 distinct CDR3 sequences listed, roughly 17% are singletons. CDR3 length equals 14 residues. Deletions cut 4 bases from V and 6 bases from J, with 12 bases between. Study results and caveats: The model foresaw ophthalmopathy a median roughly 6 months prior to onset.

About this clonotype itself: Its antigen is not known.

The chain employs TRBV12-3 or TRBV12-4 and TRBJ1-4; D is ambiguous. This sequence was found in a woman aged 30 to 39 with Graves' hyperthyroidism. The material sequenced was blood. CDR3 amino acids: CASSSSGAYEKLFF. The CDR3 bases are TGTGCCAGCAGTTCGTCAGGCGCGTATGAAAAACTGTTTTTT.